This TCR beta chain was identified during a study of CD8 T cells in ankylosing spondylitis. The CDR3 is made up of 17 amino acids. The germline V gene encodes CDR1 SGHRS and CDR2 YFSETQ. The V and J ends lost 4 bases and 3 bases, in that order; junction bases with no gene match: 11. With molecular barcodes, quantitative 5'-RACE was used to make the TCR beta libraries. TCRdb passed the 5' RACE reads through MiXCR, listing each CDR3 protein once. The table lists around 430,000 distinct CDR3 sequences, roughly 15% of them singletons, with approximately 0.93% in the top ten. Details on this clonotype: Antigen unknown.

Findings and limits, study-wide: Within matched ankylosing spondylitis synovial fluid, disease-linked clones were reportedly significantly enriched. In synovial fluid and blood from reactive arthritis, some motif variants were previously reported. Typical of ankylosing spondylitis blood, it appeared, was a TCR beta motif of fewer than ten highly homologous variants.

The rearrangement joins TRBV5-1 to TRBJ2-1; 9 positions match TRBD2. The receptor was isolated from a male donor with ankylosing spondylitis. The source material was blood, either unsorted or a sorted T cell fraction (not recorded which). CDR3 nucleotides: TGCGCCAGCAGCCGGTCTGGGCGGGAGGGCCGCTACAATGAGCAGTTCTTC. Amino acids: CASSRSGREGRYNEQFF.